A single sample is the source of the 12 T cell receptor beta chains below, sequenced in a study of T cell repertoires in cytomegalovirus infection. A single record per CDR3 protein comes from TCRdb applying MiXCR to the reads. The data show about 680,000 distinct CDR3 sequences, 20% to 25% seen once. Sequenced material: CD8+ T cells from PBMCs. All receptors derive from a human donor in good health (CMV status not recorded). Some clones in this sample may be carry-over from other donors' samples.

The chain joins TRBV20-1 to TRBJ2-5; TRBD1 matches at 10 bases. Trimming took 5 bases from V and 6 from J; bases not matched to a gene: 15. The CDR3 is made up of 16 amino acids. Germline CDR1 DFQATT, CDR2 SNEGSKA (reference sequence). The CDR3 loop is CSAPEGDRGPQKTQYF. In nucleotides, the CDR3 is TGCAGTGCTCCAGAGGGGGACAGGGGCCCTCAAAAGACCCAGTACTTC.

A few counts support this clonotype. V gene TRBV14 combines with J gene TRBJ2-1; D might be TRBD2 (6 bases). The CDR3 has 13 amino acids. Per the germline V gene, CDR1 is SGHDN and CDR2 is FVKESK. The ends were cut back, 4 bases at V and 5 bases at J, with 9 bases in the middle. Here the CDR3 DNA reads TGTGCCAGCAGCCCCTGGAGGGACAATGAGCAGTTCTTC. It is translated as CASSPWRDNEQFF.

This clonotype was seen repeatedly, ten times or more. This CDR3 reads CASSLNGGSGANVLTF. In DNA form, the CDR3 reads TGTGCCAGCAGCCTGAATGGGGGCTCTGGGGCCAACGTCCTGACTTTC. The chain joins TRBV7-3 to TRBJ2-6; the D gene could be TRBD1 or TRBD2 (5 bases each). The CDR3 spans 16 residues. Germline CDR1 SGHTA, CDR2 FQGTGA. V dropped 5 bases and J dropped 0 bases, with 11 bases sitting between them.

The genes are TRBV7-9 and TRBJ1-4, with TRBD1 as a possible D gene (6 bases). Per germline, CDR1 SEHNR and CDR2 FQNEAQ (reference sequence). The CDR3 length is 13 residues. Trimming removed 10 bases at V and 5 bases at J, with 14 bases between. CDR3 DNA: TGTGCCATCCCAGGGGTCTTCAATGAAAAACTGTTTTTT. Residues: CAIPGVFNEKLFF.

The rearrangement links TRBV2 to TRBJ2-5, with 9 bases matching TRBD2. The CDR3 length is 14 residues. The trim removed 4 bases at V and 5 bases at J, leaving 5 bases unmatched. Germline V gene sequence: CDR1 SNHLY, CDR2 FYNNEI. CDR3 residues: CASSGGTSIETQYF. As DNA, the CDR3 is TGTGCCAGCAGTGGGGGGACTAGCATTGAGACCCAGTACTTC.

This clonotype was detected many times. The J gene is TRBJ2-1, the V gene TRBV12-5, with D perhaps TRBD1 (5 bases). Germline CDR1 is LGHNT and CDR2 is FRNRAP. This CDR3 has 14 amino acids. Trimming cost V 2 bases and J 2 bases, with 7 bases left between them. CDR3 in DNA: TGTGCTAGTGGTTTGAAGGGGCCCTACAATGAGCAGTTCTTC. This sequence encodes CASGLKGPYNEQFF.

This clonotype came up many times. The chain employs TRBV7-2 and TRBJ2-4; D possibly uses TRBD1 or TRBD2 (5 bases each). The CDR3 contains 17 residues. The V and J ends lost 4 bases and 1 base respectively, with 17 bases between them. Germline V gene lookup returns CDR1 SGHTA and CDR2 FQGNSA. CDR3 DNA: TGTGCCAGCAGCTCCCTCGCACGAGGGACGGCCAAAAACATTCAGTACTTC. It codes for CASSSLARGTAKNIQYF.

The rearrangement joins TRBV2 to TRBJ1-1, with TRBD1 matching 10 bases. Germline CDR1 and CDR2: SNHLY and FYNNEI. This CDR3 is built from 17 residues. The trim removed 5 bases at V and 3 bases at J, leaving 12 bases unmatched. CDR3 protein: CASSLHRDRGVDTEAFF. The CDR3 DNA is TGTGCCAGCAGTTTACACCGGGACAGGGGAGTGGACACTGAAGCTTTCTTT.

This clonotype turned up a few times. V usage is TRBV12-5 and J usage is TRBJ2-3; D call uncertain. The V gene lost 0 bases and the J gene lost 3 bases, with 13 bases spanning the gap. Germline values: CDR1 LGHNT, CDR2 FRNRAP. This CDR3 has 16 amino acids. The CDR3 loop is CASGLVSGLPTDTQYF. CDR3 in DNA: TGTGCTAGTGGTTTGGTATCCGGATTACCGACAGATACGCAGTATTTT.

V gene TRBV29-1 combines with J gene TRBJ2-2, with D maybe TRBD1 (5 bases). The CDR3 has 12 amino acids. V shed 7 bases and J shed 3 bases, with 9 bases lying between them. CDR1 SQVTM and CDR2 ANQGSEA come from the germline V gene. The CDR3 coding sequence is TGCAGCGCCTTGACAGACACCGGGGAGCTGTTTTTT. It specifies CSALTDTGELFF.

The CDR3 nucleotides are TGTGCCAGCAGCACCGGACCCATCGACGAGCAGTACGTC. Its translation: CASSTGPIDEQYV. This rearrangement joins TRBV5-6 to TRBJ2-7; D gene uncertain. From germline, CDR1 is SGHDT and CDR2 YYEEEE. Trimming pared 4 bases from V and 5 bases from J, leaving 13 bases between. The CDR3 contains 13 residues.

Points on this clonotype: This could be a read error, since a much larger clone is one nucleotide away. V gene TRBV7-2 combines with J gene TRBJ2-5, with TRBD2 matching 11 bases. V lost 1 base and J lost 5; bases outside the gene matches: 12. The CDR3 sequence is 18 residues long. Germline CDR1 and CDR2: SGHTA and FQGNSA. CDR3 loop: CASSLGDPASGGRETQYF. DNA of the CDR3: TGTGCCAGCAGCTTAGGGGACCCCGCTAGCGGGGGGCGGGAGACCCAGTACTTC. The full variable domain, with the rest looked up from reference TRBV7-2 and TRBJ2-5, is GAGVSQSPSNKVTEKGKDVELRCDPISGHTALYWYRQSLGQGLEFLIYFQGNSAPDKSGLPSDRFSAERTGGSVSTLTIQRTQQEDSAVYLCASSLGDPASGGRETQYFGPGTRLLVL.